This T cell receptor beta chain is from a study of shared clonotypes between healthy human individuals. General study findings and limits: Naive CD4 clonotypes overlapped across a handful of donors at 4.5% to 5.5%.

At deep level, the assay was performed. Profiling relied on immunoSEQ multiplex PCR, and the TCRdb table lists in-frame clones only, not all of them. Among 2 million to 2.5 million clones listed, roughly 92% were seen once. CDR3 length: 17 residues. V gave up 3 bases and J gave up 4 bases; unmatched junction bases: 8. The germline V gene has CDR1 SGHNT and CDR2 YYREEE (reference sequence). To note about this clone: Its specificity is not known.

In the CD4+ fraction, cells were divided into CD45RA+ naive and CD45RA-negative memory subsets. The chain recombines TRBV5-4 with TRBJ2-5; the match to TRBD2 covers 14 bases. The source of this sequence is a man between 18 and 35 years old in good health. Some clones in this sample may be carry-over from other donors' samples. Specimen: naive CD4+ T cells from PBMCs. Subset here: CD45RA+ positively selected. The CDR3, as DNA: TGTGCCAGCAGCTCTGGATCGGGACTAGCGGGAGTAGAGACCCAGTACTTC. Protein sequence: CASSSGSGLAGVETQYF.